Listed here are 11 T cell receptor beta chains from one sample, sequenced in a study of shared clonotypes between healthy human individuals. Naive CD8 cells lacked CD45RO, underwent positive selection for CCR7 and left out terminally differentiated effector memory CD45RA+ cells. Libraries were prepared by immunoSEQ multiplex PCR; TCRdb keeps only in-frame clonotypes and omits some of them. The data show hundreds of thousands of clones, approximately 96% seen once. Sequenced: naive CD8+ T cells sorted from blood. Receptors were obtained from a young woman in good health.

This rearrangement joins TRBV2 to TRBJ1-2; D might be TRBD1 (5 bases). Germline loops: CDR1 SNHLY, CDR2 FYNNEI. Trimming took 3 bases from V and 7 from J, leaving 15 bases between them. The CDR3 contains 14 residues. CDR3 coding DNA: TGTGCCAGCAGTGATGGGTTAGGGGCTTTTGGCTACACCTTC. Translating it yields CASSDGLGAFGYTF.

The V gene is TRBV6-1, the J gene TRBJ2-7; possible D gene TRBD2, 5 bases. V was pared by 4 bases and J by 2 bases, with 15 bases between. Germline-derived CDR1 and CDR2 are MNHNS and SASEGT. CDR3 size: 15 residues. The DNA for the CDR3 is TGTGCCAGCAGTGCCAGGATCGCGACTACCTACGAGCAGTACTTC. Protein sequence: CASSARIATTYEQYF.

The chain is built from TRBV27 and TRBJ2-5, with 11 positions matching TRBD2. The J call may be faulty, since TRBJ2-7 better matches the DNA end. Germline CDR1 MNHEY, CDR2 SMNVEV (reference sequence). The CDR3 is 13 amino acids. In DNA form, the CDR3 reads TGTGCCAGCAGCGGACTAGCGGGCCGCGAGCAGTACTTC. Its protein is CASSGLAGREQYF.

The V and J genes are TRBV28 and TRBJ2-7; 11 nucleotides match TRBD1. Per the germline V gene, CDR1 is MDHEN and CDR2 is SYDVKM. The ends lost 2 bases at V and 5 bases at J; junction bases unmatched: 2. The CDR3 has 14 amino acids. CDR3 DNA sequence: TGTGCCAGCAGTTTAGGGACAGGGGGGGACGAGCAGTACTTC. It translates to CASSLGTGGDEQYF.

V is TRBV5-1 and J is TRBJ1-1, with a possible D match to TRBD1 (5 bases). The CDR3 consists of 16 residues. Trimming stripped 0 bases from V and 3 bases from J, with 15 bases between. Germline CDR1 is SGHRS and CDR2 is YFSETQ. The CDR3 nucleotides are TGCGCCAGCAGCTTGGATCGCTTCGGGGGGGACACTGAAGCTTTCTTT. Translated: CASSLDRFGGDTEAFF.

The chain has TRBV29-1 and TRBJ2-1; D is ambiguous. The CDR3 runs 11 residues. Trimming removed 2 bases from V and 5 bases from J, with 4 bases in between. Germline V CDR1 and CDR2: SQVTM, ANQGSEA. Here the CDR3 DNA reads TGCAGCGTTGAATCTCACAATGAGCAGTTCTTC. It encodes CSVESHNEQFF.

The chain has TRBV11-3 and TRBJ2-3; TRBD2 matches 9 bases. Germline CDR1 reads SGHNT; CDR2 reads YENEEA. The CDR3 spans 13 residues. V gave up 4 bases and J gave up 6 bases; unmatched junction bases: 2. This CDR3 is CASSSGTSDTQYF. CDR3 nucleotide sequence: TGTGCCAGCAGCTCCGGGACTAGCGATACGCAGTATTTT.

This chain uses TRBV6-5 with TRBJ1-1, with 7 bases identical to TRBD1. Germline loops: CDR1 MNHEY, CDR2 SVGAGI. The length of the CDR3 is 16 residues. Trimming at V came to 0 bases and at J to 1 base, leaving 5 bases not matched to a gene. Here the CDR3 DNA reads TGTGCCAGCAGTTACTCGGAGTCAGGGGGGAACACTGAAGCTTTCTTT. This codes for CASSYSESGGNTEAFF.

The rearrangement links TRBV5-1 to TRBJ2-7; D is possibly TRBD1 (6 bases). The CDR3 runs 14 residues. Between the trimmed V and J ends, which lost 1 base and 0 bases, there was a span of 8 bases. Germline loops: CDR1 SGHRS, CDR2 YFSETQ. For the CDR3, the DNA is TGCGCCAGCAGCTTGACAGGGAACTCCTACGAGCAGTACTTC. Translated: CASSLTGNSYEQYF. The whole variable domain, filled in from reference TRBV5-1 and TRBJ2-7, reads KAGVTQTPRYLIKTRGQQVTLSCSPISGHRSVSWYQQTPGQGLQFLFEYFSETQRNKGNFPGRFSGRQFSNSRSEMNVSTLELGDSALYLCASSLTGNSYEQYFGPGTRLTVT.

The chain employs TRBV29-1 and TRBJ1-4; D is unresolved. The CDR3 has 14 residues. V lost 6 bases, J lost 0 bases, and 11 bases lay in between. Germline-derived CDR1 and CDR2 are SQVTM and ANQGSEA. CDR3 amino acids: CSVLTAATNEKLFF. In DNA form, the CDR3 reads TGCAGCGTGTTGACCGCCGCAACTAATGAAAAACTGTTTTTT.

The chain is built from TRBV30 and TRBJ2-4, with 11 bases fitting TRBD2. CDR1 GTSNPN and CDR2 SVGIG come from the germline V gene (reference sequence). The CDR3 sequence is 16 residues long. V dropped 5 bases and J dropped 2; count of bases not matched to a gene: 8. In DNA form, the CDR3 reads TGTGCCTGGCGCCCCGGGACTAGCGGACCCAAAAACATTCAGTACTTC. Its protein product is CAWRPGTSGPKNIQYF.